This passage covers 27 T cell receptor beta chains from one sample sequenced in a study of cytomegalovirus exposure and HLA in healthy donors. PCR used 60 Vbeta primers and 13 Jbeta primers. Sequencing used immunoSEQ multiplex PCR; TCRdb keeps in-frame clones, though not all of them. The sample lists 75,000 to 95,000 clones, roughly four fifths occurring once. Sequenced material: PBMCs. The receptors come from a woman aged 18-29 years in good health and CMV-seropositive.

V gene TRBV5-1 combines with J gene TRBJ1-1, with D hard to call. With 4 bases removed from V and 1 base from J, the gap between germline ends came to 14 bases. The germline V gene has CDR1 SGHRS and CDR2 YFSETQ. This CDR3 comprises 15 residues. CDR3 sequence reads: CASSLSVDENTEAFF. DNA of the CDR3: TGCGCCAGCAGCCTTTCGGTCGATGAGAACACTGAAGCTTTCTTT.

The chain carries TRBV27 and TRBJ2-7; D may be TRBD2 (5 bases). The CDR3 consists of 13 residues. CDR1 MNHEY and CDR2 SMNVEV come from the germline V gene (reference sequence). Trimming stripped 3 bases from V and 4 bases from J, with 10 bases between. CDR3: CASSFGERYEQYF. CDR3 coding DNA: TGTGCCAGCAGTTTTGGGGAGCGGTACGAGCAGTACTTC.

This clone was picked up one time. V is TRBV28 and J is TRBJ2-5; TRBD2 is a possible D gene (5 bases). This CDR3 region has 16 residues. Germline CDR1 MDHEN, CDR2 SYDVKM. With 5 bases removed from V and 5 bases from J, the gap between germline ends came to 21 bases. The CDR3 sequence: CASSPSGFLGGETQYF. Here the CDR3 DNA reads TGTGCCAGCAGTCCAAGCGGATTCCTGGGTGGGGAGACCCAGTACTTC.

Worth noting for this clone: One end of the junction is discordant with germline, which a read error may explain. The rearrangement uses TRBV7-7 and TRBJ1-5, with TRBD1 matching over 8 bases. The CDR3 has 19 residues. From germline, CDR1 is SSHAT and CDR2 FNYEAQ (reference sequence). CDR3 sequence reads: CASSLAASWTGKRNQPQHF. The DNA for the CDR3 is TGTGCTAGCAGCTTAGCGGCCTCATGGACAGGGAAGCGCAATCAGCCCCAGCATTTT.

This clone was detected once. This chain links TRBV4-1 with TRBJ2-7, with 9 bases identical to TRBD1. The CDR3 covers 18 residues. With 0 bases clipped from V and 0 bases from J, the junction kept 9 bases outside the gene matches. Looked up from germline, CDR1 is MGHRA and CDR2 is YSYEKL. CDR3 bases: TGCGCCAGCAGCCAAGAACCCAACAGGGGGCACAGCTCCTACGAGCAGTACTTC. Translation gives CASSQEPNRGHSSYEQYF.

J is TRBJ1-5 and V is TRBV6-5; a weak D match, TRBD1 (6 bases). This CDR3 has 14 amino acids. From germline, CDR1 is MNHEY and CDR2 SVGAGI. V gave up 5 bases and J gave up 3 bases, with 11 bases separating them. CDR3 in amino acids: CASSRTENNQPQHF. The CDR3 nucleotides are TGTGCCAGCAGTAGGACAGAAAACAATCAGCCCCAGCATTTT.

The chain has TRBV4-1 and TRBJ2-1; D is possibly TRBD2 (6 bases). V lost 4 bases and J lost 0, with 10 bases in between. This CDR3 spans 15 amino acids. Looked up from germline, CDR1 is MGHRA and CDR2 is YSYEKL. The CDR3 loop is CASSRDGSSYNEQFF. In DNA, the CDR3 is TGCGCCAGCAGCCGGGACGGGAGCTCCTACAATGAGCAGTTCTTC.

This sequence joins TRBV6-4 and TRBJ2-7; the D gene is possibly TRBD1 (5 bases). CDR1 is MRHNA and CDR2 is SNTAGT in the germline V gene. V lost 3 bases, J lost 5 bases, and 17 bases lay in between. The CDR3 covers 15 residues. For the CDR3, the DNA is TGTGCCAGCAGTGAATATAGTGGGGCACGGAACGAGCAGTACTTC. It codes for CASSEYSGARNEQYF.

CDR3 residues: CASSLEGQGNFYGYTF. The CDR3 nucleotides read TGCGCCAGCAGCTTGGAGGGCCAGGGGAACTTTTATGGCTACACCTTC. The rearrangement links TRBV5-1 to TRBJ1-2; possible D gene TRBD1, 6 bases. The V end lost 0 bases, the J end lost 5 bases, and 17 bases lay between the germline ends. Germline V gene data show CDR1 as SGHRS and CDR2 as YFSETQ. The length of the CDR3 is 16 residues.

The J gene is TRBJ1-2, the V gene TRBV19; D perhaps matches TRBD1 (5 bases). The CDR3 runs to 12 residues. Trimming took 9 bases from V and 4 from J, leaving 12 bases between them. Germline lookup yields CDR1 LNHDA and CDR2 SQIVND (reference sequence). The CDR3 sequence is CASSRDPYGYTF. The CDR3 region has the DNA TGTGCCAGCTCCAGGGATCCCTATGGCTACACCTTC.

The chain joins TRBV28 to TRBJ1-1, with unresolved D. The V end lost 10 bases, the J end lost 0 bases, and 12 bases lay between the germline ends. This CDR3 comprises 13 residues. Germline CDR1 MDHEN, CDR2 SYDVKM. CDR3 protein: CATLSTVNTEAFF. CDR3 coding DNA: TGTGCCACGCTTTCCACAGTGAACACTGAAGCTTTCTTT.

The chain combines TRBV9 with TRBJ2-3, with 10 positions matching TRBD2. V dropped 0 bases and J dropped 0; count of bases not matched to a gene: 7. Germline V gene data show CDR1 as SGDLS and CDR2 as YYNGEE. The CDR3 is made up of 18 amino acids. The CDR3 spells CASSVEVLAGLSTDTQYF. The CDR3 DNA reads TGTGCCAGCAGCGTAGAAGTACTAGCGGGGCTTAGCACAGATACGCAGTATTTT.

The chain employs TRBV25-1 and TRBJ2-3, with D possibly TRBD1 on 5 matching bases. Trimming cost V 1 base and J 11 bases, with 10 bases left between them. In germline, CDR1 is MGHDK, CDR2 SYGVNS. CDR3 length: 12 amino acids. In DNA form, the CDR3 reads TGTGCCAGCAGTGAATTGCAGGGTAAGCAGTATTTT. Translated, it gives CASSELQGKQYF.

CDR3 loop: CASSLPRTGNTGELFF. DNA of the CDR3: TGTGCCAGCAGCTTACCCCGGACGGGAAACACCGGGGAGCTGTTTTTT. This sequence joins TRBV7-9 and TRBJ2-2, with D maybe TRBD2 (5 bases). Germline-derived CDR1 and CDR2 are SEHNR and FQNEAQ (reference sequence). The CDR3 sequence is 16 residues long. The V end was cut by 2 bases, the J end by 2 bases, with 12 bases between. The full variable domain, in which reference TRBV7-9 and TRBJ2-2 provide the parts outside the CDR3, is DTGVSQNPRHKITKRGQNVTFRCDPISEHNRLYWYRQTLGQGPEFLTYFQNEAQLEKSRLLSDRFSAERPKGSFSTLEIQRTEQGDSAMYLCASSLPRTGNTGELFFGEGSRLTVL.

The CDR3 sequence is CASREMGTVAYEQYF. The CDR3 bases are TGTGCCAGCAGGGAGATGGGGACAGTAGCTTACGAGCAGTACTTC. The chain has TRBV2 and TRBJ2-7; 7 bases align to TRBD1. Germline assignment: CDR1 SNHLY and CDR2 FYNNEI. The CDR3 is 15 amino acids. Unmatched junction bases numbered 12, after V lost 6 bases and J lost 4 bases. Using reference TRBV2 and TRBJ2-7 for the parts outside the CDR3, the full variable domain is EPEVTQTPSHQVTQMGQEVILRCVPISNHLYFYWYRQILGQKVEFLVSFYNNEISEKSEIFDDQFSVERPDGSNFTLKIRSTKLEDSAMYFCASREMGTVAYEQYFGPGTRLTVT.

The rearrangement uses TRBV7-6 and TRBJ1-3; tentatively, D is TRBD1 (5 bases). This CDR3 has 16 amino acids. Trimming stripped 0 bases from V and 0 bases from J, with 9 bases between. CDR1 is SGHVS and CDR2 is FNYEAQ in the germline V gene. DNA of the CDR3: TGTGCCAGCAGCTTAGCTCCAGGGAACTCTGGAAACACCATATATTTT. It yields the protein CASSLAPGNSGNTIYF.

This clone was seen only a few times. This chain joins TRBV6-5 and TRBJ1-4, with a possible D match to TRBD1 (5 bases). The CDR3 loop spans 13 amino acids. Germline values: CDR1 MNHEY, CDR2 SVGAGI. Trimming took off 2 bases at V and 7 bases at J, with 8 bases between the two ends. The CDR3 here is CASSYATGEKLFF. The CDR3 nucleotides read TGTGCCAGCAGTTACGCCACAGGTGAAAAACTGTTTTTT.

In nucleotides, the CDR3 is TGTGCCAGCAGCTCCGCAATCACACACCCAAGAGAGAGGGAGACCCAGTACTTC. Amino acid sequence: CASSSAITHPRERETQYF. The chain recombines TRBV13 with TRBJ2-5; D remains unclear. The germline V and J ends were trimmed by 4 bases and 5 bases, with 26 bases remaining between them. The CDR3 is 18 amino acids. In germline, CDR1 is PRHDT, CDR2 FYEKMQ (reference sequence).

The gene calls are TRBV7-6 and TRBJ1-1; 8 nucleotides match TRBD1. The CDR3 totals 14 residues. CDR1 and CDR2 from the germline V gene are SGHVS and FNYEAQ. The J segment lost 1 base and the V segment lost 5 bases, leaving 3 bases of the junction unmatched. Here the CDR3 reads CASSPGQGNTEAFF. CDR3 DNA: TGTGCCAGCAGCCCAGGACAGGGGAACACTGAAGCTTTCTTT.

The chain employs TRBV6-4 and TRBJ2-3; D remains ambiguous. The CDR3 sequence is 15 residues long. V lost 3 bases and J lost 0, with 10 bases in between. Germline lookup yields CDR1 MRHNA and CDR2 SNTAGT. CDR3 DNA: TGTGCCAGCAGTGAAGCCCCGGAGAGCACAGATACGCAGTATTTT. Translating gives CASSEAPESTDTQYF.

V gene TRBV28 combines with J gene TRBJ2-7, with 7 nucleotides matching TRBD1. Looked up from germline, CDR1 is MDHEN and CDR2 is SYDVKM. J lost 2 bases, V lost 6 bases, and 4 bases had no gene match. This CDR3 comprises 13 residues. The CDR3 reads CASRTGTAYEQYF. CDR3 coding DNA: TGTGCCAGCAGGACCGGGACAGCCTACGAGCAGTACTTC.

This clone was recorded once. This chain uses TRBV30 with TRBJ2-7, with 16 bases identical to TRBD2. This CDR3 spans 16 amino acids. J gave up 4 bases and V 1 base, and 4 bases lay outside the gene matches. Germline CDR1 GTSNPN, CDR2 SVGIG (reference sequence). The CDR3 nucleotides are TGTGCCTGGAGTGCAGGGACTAGCGGGAGGGGATACGAGCAGTACTTC. It translates to CAWSAGTSGRGYEQYF.

The chain couples TRBV2 to TRBJ1-1; 8 nucleotides match TRBD1. The CDR3 consists of 14 residues. CDR1 SNHLY and CDR2 FYNNEI come from the germline V gene. V gave up 5 bases and J gave up 1 base; unmatched junction bases: 3. The CDR3 spells CASSRTGRNTEAFF. The CDR3 nucleotides read TGTGCCAGCAGTCGGACAGGGAGGAACACTGAAGCTTTCTTT.

This clone was counted a few times. The chain recombines TRBV29-1 with TRBJ1-4, with D tentatively TRBD1 (5 bases). This CDR3 has 14 amino acids. The germline V gene has CDR1 SQVTM and CDR2 ANQGSEA. Trimming shortened V by 4 bases and J by 3 bases, and 12 bases separated the two germline ends. The CDR3 spells CSVVLGVSNEKLFF. The CDR3 DNA is TGCAGCGTTGTGTTAGGGGTCTCTAATGAAAAACTGTTTTTT.

The chain employs TRBV5-4 and TRBJ1-1; TRBD1 might be the D (5 bases). V lost 4 bases and J lost 7, with 17 bases in between. The CDR3 is 14 amino acids. CDR1 is SGHNT, CDR2 YYREEE, per germline (reference sequence). CDR3 sequence: CASSHGTLMGEAFF. The DNA for the CDR3 is TGTGCCAGCAGCCACGGGACTCTAATGGGTGAAGCTTTCTTT.

V usage is TRBV7-9 and J usage is TRBJ1-1; tentative D call: TRBD1 (5 bases). The CDR3 contains 13 residues. CDR1 is SEHNR and CDR2 is FQNEAQ in the germline V gene (reference sequence). Between the trimmed V and J ends, which lost 5 bases and 7 bases, there was a span of 14 bases. CDR3 nucleotide sequence: TGTGCCAGCAGCCCTAGACAGCAGGGTGAAGCTTTCTTT. This codes for CASSPRQQGEAFF. The entire variable domain, with the rest obtained from reference TRBV7-9 and TRBJ1-1, is as follows: DTGVSQNPRHKITKRGQNVTFRCDPISEHNRLYWYRQTLGQGPEFLTYFQNEAQLEKSRLLSDRFSAERPKGSFSTLEIQRTEQGDSAMYLCASSPRQQGEAFFGQGTRLTVV.

This chain connects TRBV25-1 to TRBJ1-1; D is unresolved. The CDR3 runs to 15 residues. In germline, CDR1 is MGHDK, CDR2 SYGVNS. The V end was cut by 3 bases, the J end by 2 bases, with 13 bases between. CDR3 DNA: TGTGCCAGCAGTGATTTGCAGCCGGGAAACACTGAAGCTTTCTTT. It codes for CASSDLQPGNTEAFF.